The present TCR beta chain was sequenced within a study of cytomegalovirus exposure and HLA in healthy donors. Overall study findings and caveats: Most TCR sequences were uncommon, yet certain public TCRs appeared in many donors.

The PCR made use of 60 Vbeta and 13 Jbeta primers. Sequencing was performed with immunoSEQ multiplex PCR; in TCRdb, only in-frame clones are kept and a portion is missing. Of some 130,000 clones in the sample, 77% are singletons; the top ten hold approximately 2%. This CDR3 has 11 residues. Germline values: CDR1 MGHDK, CDR2 SYGVNS. V was clipped by 8 bases and J by 6 bases, with 11 bases between them. A few counts support this clone. The target antigen is unknown. This chain joins TRBV25-1 and TRBJ2-7; D is uncertain. This receptor was obtained from a man aged 30 to 39 in good health and CMV-seronegative. Sequenced input: PBMCs. CDR3 in DNA: TGTGCCAGCGATCTGGGCTTCGAGCAGTACTTC. Translation: CASDLGFEQYF.